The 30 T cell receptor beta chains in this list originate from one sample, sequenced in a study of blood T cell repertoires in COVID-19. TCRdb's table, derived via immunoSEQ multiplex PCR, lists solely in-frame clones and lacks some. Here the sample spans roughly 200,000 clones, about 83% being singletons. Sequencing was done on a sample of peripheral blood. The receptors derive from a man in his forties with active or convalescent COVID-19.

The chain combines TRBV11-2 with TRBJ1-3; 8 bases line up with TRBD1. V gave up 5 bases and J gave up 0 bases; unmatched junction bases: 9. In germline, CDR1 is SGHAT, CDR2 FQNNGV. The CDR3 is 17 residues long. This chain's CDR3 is CASSTRQGYSSGNTIYF. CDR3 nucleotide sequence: TGTGCCAGCAGCACCCGACAGGGGTACAGCTCTGGAAACACCATATATTTT.

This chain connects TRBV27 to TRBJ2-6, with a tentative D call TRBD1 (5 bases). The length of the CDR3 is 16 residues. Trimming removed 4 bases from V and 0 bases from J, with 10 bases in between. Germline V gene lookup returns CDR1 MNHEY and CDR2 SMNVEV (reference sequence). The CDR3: CASSSTGASGANVLTF. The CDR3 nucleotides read TGTGCCAGCAGTTCCACAGGAGCCTCTGGGGCCAACGTCCTGACTTTC.

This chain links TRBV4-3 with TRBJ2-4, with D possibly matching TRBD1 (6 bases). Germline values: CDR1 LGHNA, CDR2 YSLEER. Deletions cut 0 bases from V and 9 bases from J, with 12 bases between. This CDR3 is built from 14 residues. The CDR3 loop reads CASSQDYREAIQYF. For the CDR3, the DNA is TGCGCCAGCAGCCAAGATTACAGGGAAGCCATTCAGTACTTC.

The DNA for the CDR3 is TGTGCCAGCAGCTATGGGGCGGGGAGAGGGTCCTACGAGCAGTACTTC. It codes for CASSYGAGRGSYEQYF. The chain employs TRBV7-2 and TRBJ2-7; D may be TRBD2 (6 bases). V was pared by 4 bases and J by 1 base, with 17 bases between. Per the germline V gene, CDR1 is SGHTA and CDR2 is FQGNSA. This CDR3 comprises 16 residues.

The CDR3 loop reads CASGSDRAEGEKLFF. The CDR3 region has the DNA TGTGCTAGTGGTTCTGACAGGGCTGAGGGGGAAAAACTGTTTTTT. The chain employs TRBV12-5 and TRBJ1-4, with 7 bases fitting TRBD1. With V trimmed by 4 bases and J by 8 bases, 10 bases remained unmatched. Germline V lookup: CDR1 LGHNT, CDR2 FRNRAP. The CDR3 length is 15 residues.

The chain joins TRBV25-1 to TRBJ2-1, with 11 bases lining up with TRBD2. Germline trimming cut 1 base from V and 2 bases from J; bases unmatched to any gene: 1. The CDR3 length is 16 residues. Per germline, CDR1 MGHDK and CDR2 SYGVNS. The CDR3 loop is CASSELTSGTYNEQFF. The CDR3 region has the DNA TGTGCCAGCAGTGAATTGACTAGCGGGACCTACAATGAGCAGTTCTTC.

The CDR3 spells CASRDDSITYEQYF. For the CDR3, the DNA is TGTGCCAGCAGGGACGACAGCATTACCTACGAGCAGTACTTC. The V call is TRBV6-5, the J call TRBJ2-7, with D perhaps TRBD1 (5 bases). This CDR3 has 14 residues. The germline V gene has CDR1 MNHEY and CDR2 SVGAGI. V lost 6 bases and J 2 bases, leaving 14 bases between the germline ends.

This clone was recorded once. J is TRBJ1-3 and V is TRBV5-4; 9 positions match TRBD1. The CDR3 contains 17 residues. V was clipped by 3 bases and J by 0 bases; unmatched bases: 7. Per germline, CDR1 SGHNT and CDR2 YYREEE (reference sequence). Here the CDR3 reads CASSSGTGWFSGNTIYF. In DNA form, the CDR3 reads TGTGCCAGCAGCTCCGGGACAGGGTGGTTCTCTGGAAACACCATATATTTT.

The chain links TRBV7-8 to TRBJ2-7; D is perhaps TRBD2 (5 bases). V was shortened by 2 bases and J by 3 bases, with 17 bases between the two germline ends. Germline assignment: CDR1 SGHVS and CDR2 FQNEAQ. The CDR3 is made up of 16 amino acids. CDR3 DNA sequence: TGTGCCAGCAGCTTATCACCCGAGAGGGCCCTCTACGAGCAGTACTTC. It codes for CASSLSPERALYEQYF.

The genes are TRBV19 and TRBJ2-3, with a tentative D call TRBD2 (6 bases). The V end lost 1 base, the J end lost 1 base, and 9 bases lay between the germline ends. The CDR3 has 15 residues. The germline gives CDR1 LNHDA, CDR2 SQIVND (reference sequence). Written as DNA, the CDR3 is TGTGCCAGTAGTATAGTACCGGGGGGCACAGATACGCAGTATTTT. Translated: CASSIVPGGTDTQYF.

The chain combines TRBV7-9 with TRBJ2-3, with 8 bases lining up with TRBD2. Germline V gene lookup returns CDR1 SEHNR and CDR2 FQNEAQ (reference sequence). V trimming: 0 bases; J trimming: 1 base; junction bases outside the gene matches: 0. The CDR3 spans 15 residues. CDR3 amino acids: CASSLASGGTDTQYF. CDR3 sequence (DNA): TGTGCCAGCAGCTTAGCTAGCGGGGGCACAGATACGCAGTATTTT.

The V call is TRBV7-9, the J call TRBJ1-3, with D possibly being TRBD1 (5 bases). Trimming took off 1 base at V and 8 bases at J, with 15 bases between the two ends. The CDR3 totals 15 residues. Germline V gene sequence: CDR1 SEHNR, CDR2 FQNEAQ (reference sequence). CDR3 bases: TGTGCCAGCAGCTTAGATGGCAGGGAAATAGACACCATATATTTT. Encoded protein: CASSLDGREIDTIYF.

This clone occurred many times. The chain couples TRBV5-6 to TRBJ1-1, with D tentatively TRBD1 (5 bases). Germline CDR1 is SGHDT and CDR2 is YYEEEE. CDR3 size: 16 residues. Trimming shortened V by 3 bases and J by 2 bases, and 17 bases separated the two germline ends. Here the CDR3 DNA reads TGTGCCAGCAGCTCAACCCAGGTGGGGGGAAACACTGAAGCTTTCTTT. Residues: CASSSTQVGGNTEAFF.

CDR3 DNA sequence: TGTGCCACCAGAGCGGGACAAACGAACCAAGAGACCCAGTACTTC. Translated, it gives CATRAGQTNQETQYF. The chain combines TRBV10-3 with TRBJ2-5; D possibly corresponds to TRBD2 (7 bases). V lost 10 bases and J 0 bases, leaving 18 bases between the germline ends. Germline CDR1 ENHRY, CDR2 SYGVKD. The CDR3 spans 15 residues.

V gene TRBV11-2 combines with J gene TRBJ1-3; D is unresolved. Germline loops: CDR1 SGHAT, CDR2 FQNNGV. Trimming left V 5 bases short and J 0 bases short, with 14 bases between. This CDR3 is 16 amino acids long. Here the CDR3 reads CASSPLPSVSGNTIYF. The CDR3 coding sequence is TGTGCCAGCAGCCCTCTTCCCAGCGTCTCTGGAAACACCATATATTTT.

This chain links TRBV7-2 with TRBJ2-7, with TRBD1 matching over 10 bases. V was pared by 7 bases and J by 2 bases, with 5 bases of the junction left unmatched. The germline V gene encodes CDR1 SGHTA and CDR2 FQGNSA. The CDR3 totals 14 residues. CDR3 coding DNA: TGTGCCAGCACAGCGGGACAGGGGACCTACGAGCAGTACTTC. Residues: CASTAGQGTYEQYF. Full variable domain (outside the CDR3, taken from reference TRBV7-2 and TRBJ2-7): GAGVSQSPSNKVTEKGKDVELRCDPISGHTALYWYRQSLGQGLEFLIYFQGNSAPDKSGLPSDRFSAERTGGSVSTLTIQRTQQEDSAVYLCASTAGQGTYEQYFGPGTRLTVT.

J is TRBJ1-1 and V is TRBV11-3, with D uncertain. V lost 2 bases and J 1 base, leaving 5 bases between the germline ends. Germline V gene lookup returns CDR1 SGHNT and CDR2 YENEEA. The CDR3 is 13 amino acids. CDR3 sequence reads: CASSLQWNTEAFF. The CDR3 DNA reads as TGTGCCAGCAGCTTACAATGGAACACTGAAGCTTTCTTT.

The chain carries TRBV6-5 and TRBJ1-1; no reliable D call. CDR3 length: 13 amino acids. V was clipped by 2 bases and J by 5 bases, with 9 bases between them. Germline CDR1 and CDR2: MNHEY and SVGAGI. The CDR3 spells CASSYKRETEAFF. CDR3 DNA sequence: TGTGCCAGCAGTTACAAAAGAGAGACTGAAGCTTTCTTT.

The DNA for the CDR3 is TGCGCCAGCAGCTTGGGGGGGCCGAACACCATATATTTT. Translation: CASSLGGPNTIYF. The V gene is TRBV5-1, the J gene TRBJ1-3; D is perhaps TRBD1 (6 bases). CDR3 length equals 13 residues. Germline V gives CDR1 SGHRS, CDR2 YFSETQ. V dropped 0 bases and J dropped 7 bases, with 8 bases sitting between them.

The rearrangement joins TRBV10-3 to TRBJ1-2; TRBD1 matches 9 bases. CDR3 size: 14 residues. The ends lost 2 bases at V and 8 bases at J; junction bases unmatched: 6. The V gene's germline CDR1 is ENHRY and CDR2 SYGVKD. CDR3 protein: CAISETGGAGGYTF. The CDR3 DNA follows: TGTGCCATCAGTGAGACAGGGGGCGCAGGCGGCTACACCTTC.

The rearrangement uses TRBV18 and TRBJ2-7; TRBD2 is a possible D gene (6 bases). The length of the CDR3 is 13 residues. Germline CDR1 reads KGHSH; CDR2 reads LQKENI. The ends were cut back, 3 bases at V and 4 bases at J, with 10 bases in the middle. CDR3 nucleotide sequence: TGTGCCAGCTCACCCCTCCGGGGGTACGAGCAGTACTTC. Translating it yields CASSPLRGYEQYF.

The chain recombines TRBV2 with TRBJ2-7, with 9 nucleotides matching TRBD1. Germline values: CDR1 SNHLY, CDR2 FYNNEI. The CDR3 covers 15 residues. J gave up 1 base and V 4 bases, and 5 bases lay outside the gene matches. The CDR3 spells CASSVVQGASYEQYF. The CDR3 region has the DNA TGTGCCAGCAGTGTCGTACAGGGGGCATCCTACGAGCAGTACTTC.

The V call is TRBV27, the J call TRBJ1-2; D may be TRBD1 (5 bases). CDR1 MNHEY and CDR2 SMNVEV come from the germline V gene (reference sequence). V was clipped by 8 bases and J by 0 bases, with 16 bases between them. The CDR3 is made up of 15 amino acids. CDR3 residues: CASGRAGQTNYGYTF. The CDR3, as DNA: TGTGCCAGCGGGAGGGCAGGGCAGACTAACTATGGCTACACCTTC.

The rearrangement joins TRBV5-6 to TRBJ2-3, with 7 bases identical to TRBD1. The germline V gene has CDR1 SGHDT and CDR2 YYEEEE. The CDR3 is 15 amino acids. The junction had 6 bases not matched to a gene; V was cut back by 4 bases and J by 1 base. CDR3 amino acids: CASSATGAGTDTQYF. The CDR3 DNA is TGTGCCAGCAGCGCTACAGGGGCGGGCACAGATACGCAGTATTTT.

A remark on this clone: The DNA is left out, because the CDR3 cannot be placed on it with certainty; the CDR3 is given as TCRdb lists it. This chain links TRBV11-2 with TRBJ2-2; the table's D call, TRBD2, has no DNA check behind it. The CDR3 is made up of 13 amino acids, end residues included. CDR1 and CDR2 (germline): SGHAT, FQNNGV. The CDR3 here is CASSFLRAGELFF.

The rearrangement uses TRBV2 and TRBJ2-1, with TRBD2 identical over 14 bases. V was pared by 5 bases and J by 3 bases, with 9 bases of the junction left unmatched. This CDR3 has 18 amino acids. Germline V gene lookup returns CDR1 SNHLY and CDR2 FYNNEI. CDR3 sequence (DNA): TGTGCCAGCAGTAAGACAGGACTAGCGGGAGGACTCTACAATGAGCAGTTCTTC. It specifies CASSKTGLAGGLYNEQFF.

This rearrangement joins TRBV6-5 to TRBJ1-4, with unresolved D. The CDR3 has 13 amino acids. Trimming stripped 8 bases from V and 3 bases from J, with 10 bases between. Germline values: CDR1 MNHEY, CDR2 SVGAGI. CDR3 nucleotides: TGTGCCAGCGCAGAGGTAGCTAATGAAAAACTGTTTTTT. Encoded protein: CASAEVANEKLFF.

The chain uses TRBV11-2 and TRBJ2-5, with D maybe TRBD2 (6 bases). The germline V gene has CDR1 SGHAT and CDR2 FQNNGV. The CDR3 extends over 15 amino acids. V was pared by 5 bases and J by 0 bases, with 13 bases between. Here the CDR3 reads CASSLGGVYQETQYF. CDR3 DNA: TGTGCCAGCAGCCTCGGAGGGGTGTACCAAGAGACCCAGTACTTC. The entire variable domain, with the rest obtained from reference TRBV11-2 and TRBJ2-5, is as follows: EAGVAQSPRYKIIEKRQSVAFWCNPISGHATLYWYQQILGQGPKLLIQFQNNGVVDDSQLPKDRFSAERLKGVDSTLKIQPAKLEDSAVYLCASSLGGVYQETQYFGPGTRLLVL.

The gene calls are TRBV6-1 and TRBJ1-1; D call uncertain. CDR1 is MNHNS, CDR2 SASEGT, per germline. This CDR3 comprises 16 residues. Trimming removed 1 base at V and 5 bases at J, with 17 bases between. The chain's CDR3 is CASSEGVGVLGTEAFF. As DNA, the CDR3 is TGTGCCAGCAGTGAAGGTGTCGGGGTGTTGGGGACTGAAGCTTTCTTT.

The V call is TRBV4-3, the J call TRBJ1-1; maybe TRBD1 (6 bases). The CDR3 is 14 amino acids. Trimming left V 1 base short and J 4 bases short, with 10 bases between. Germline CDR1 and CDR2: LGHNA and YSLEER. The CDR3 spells CASSQGYRVTEAFF. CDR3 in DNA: TGCGCCAGCAGCCAAGGATACAGGGTCACTGAAGCTTTCTTT.